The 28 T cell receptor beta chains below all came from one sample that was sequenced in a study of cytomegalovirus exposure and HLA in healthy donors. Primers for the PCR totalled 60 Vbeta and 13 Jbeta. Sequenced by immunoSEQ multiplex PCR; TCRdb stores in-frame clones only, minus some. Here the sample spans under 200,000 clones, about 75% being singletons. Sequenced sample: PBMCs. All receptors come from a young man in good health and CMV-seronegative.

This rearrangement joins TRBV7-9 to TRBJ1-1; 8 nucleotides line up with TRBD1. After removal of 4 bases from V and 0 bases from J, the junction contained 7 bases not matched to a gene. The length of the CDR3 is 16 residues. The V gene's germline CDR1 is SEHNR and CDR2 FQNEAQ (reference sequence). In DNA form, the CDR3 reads TGTGCCAGCAGCTCCGGGACAGGAACACTGAACACTGAAGCTTTCTTT. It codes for CASSSGTGTLNTEAFF.

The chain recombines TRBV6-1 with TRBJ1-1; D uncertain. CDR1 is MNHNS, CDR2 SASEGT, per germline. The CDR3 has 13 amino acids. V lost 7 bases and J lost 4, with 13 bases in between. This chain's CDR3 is CASNEYRGTEAFF. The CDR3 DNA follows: TGTGCCAGCAACGAATACCGGGGCACTGAAGCTTTCTTT.

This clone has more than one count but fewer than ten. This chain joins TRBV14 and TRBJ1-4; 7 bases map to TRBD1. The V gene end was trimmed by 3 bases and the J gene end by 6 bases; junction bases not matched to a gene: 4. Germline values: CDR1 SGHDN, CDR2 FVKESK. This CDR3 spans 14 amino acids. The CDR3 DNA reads TGTGCCAGCAGCCAGCCAGGGGGTTATGAAAAACTGTTTTTT. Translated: CASSQPGGYEKLFF.

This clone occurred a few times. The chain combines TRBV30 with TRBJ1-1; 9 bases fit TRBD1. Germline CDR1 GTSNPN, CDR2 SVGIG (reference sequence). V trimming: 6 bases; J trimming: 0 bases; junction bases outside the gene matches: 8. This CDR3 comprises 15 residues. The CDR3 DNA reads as TGTGCCTGCCACCGGGACAGGGCGATGAACACTGAAGCTTTCTTT. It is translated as CACHRDRAMNTEAFF.

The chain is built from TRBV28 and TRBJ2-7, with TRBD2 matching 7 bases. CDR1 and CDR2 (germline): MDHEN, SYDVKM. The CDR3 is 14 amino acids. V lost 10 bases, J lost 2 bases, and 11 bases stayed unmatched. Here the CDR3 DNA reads TGTGCCACCTCCCACGGGAGGAGGACCTACGAGCAGTACTTC. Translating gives CATSHGRRTYEQYF.

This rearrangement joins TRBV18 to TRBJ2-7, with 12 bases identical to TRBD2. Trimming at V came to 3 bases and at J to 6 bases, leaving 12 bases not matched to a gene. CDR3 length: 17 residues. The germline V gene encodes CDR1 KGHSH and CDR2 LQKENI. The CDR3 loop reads CASSPSGLAGFWIEQYF. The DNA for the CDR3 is TGTGCCAGCTCACCCTCCGGACTAGCGGGATTCTGGATCGAGCAGTACTTC.

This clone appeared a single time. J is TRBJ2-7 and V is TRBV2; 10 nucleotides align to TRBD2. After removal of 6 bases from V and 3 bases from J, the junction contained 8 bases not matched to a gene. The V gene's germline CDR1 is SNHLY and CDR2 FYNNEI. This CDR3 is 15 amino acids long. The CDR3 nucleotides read TGTGCCAGCAGCCCTAGCGGGAGTGAGGTCTACGAGCAGTACTTC. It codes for CASSPSGSEVYEQYF.

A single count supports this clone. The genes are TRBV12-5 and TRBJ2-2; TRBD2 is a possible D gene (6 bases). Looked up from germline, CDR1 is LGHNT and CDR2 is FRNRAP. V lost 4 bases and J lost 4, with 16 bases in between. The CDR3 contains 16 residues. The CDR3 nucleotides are TGTGCTAGTGGTTGGGGCCGGGGACTGGCCACCGGGGAGCTGTTTTTT. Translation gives CASGWGRGLATGELFF.

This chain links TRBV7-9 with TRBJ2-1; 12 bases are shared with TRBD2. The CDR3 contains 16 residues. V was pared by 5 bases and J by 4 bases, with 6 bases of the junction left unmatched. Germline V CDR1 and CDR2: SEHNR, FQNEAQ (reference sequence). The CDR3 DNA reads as TGTGCCAGCAGCCCCTCTCTAGCGGGAGGGTACAATGAGCAGTTCTTC. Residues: CASSPSLAGGYNEQFF.

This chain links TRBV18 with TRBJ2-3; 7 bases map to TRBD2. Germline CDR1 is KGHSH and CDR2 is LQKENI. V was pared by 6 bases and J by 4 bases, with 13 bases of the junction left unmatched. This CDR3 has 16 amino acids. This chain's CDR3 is CASSPAAGYSADTQYF. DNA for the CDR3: TGTGCCAGCTCCCCAGCAGCGGGATACTCCGCAGATACGCAGTATTTT.

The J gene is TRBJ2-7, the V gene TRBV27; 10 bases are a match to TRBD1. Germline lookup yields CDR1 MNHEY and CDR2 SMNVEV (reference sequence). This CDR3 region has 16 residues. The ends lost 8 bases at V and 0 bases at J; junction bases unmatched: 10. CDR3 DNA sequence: TGTGCCAGCGCGGTGGGACAGGGGAAGTCCTCCTACGAGCAGTACTTC. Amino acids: CASAVGQGKSSYEQYF.

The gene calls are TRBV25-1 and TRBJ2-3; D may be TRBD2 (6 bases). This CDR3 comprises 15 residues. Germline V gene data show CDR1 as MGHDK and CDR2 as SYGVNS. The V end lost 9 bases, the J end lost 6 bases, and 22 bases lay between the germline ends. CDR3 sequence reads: CARASRGQGGDTQYF. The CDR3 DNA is TGTGCCAGGGCCTCGAGAGGGCAGGGAGGTGATACGCAGTATTTT.

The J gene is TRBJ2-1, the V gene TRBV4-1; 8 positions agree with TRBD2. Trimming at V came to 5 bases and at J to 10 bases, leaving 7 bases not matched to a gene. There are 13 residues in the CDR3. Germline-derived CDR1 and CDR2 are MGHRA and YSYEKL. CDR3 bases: TGCGCCAGCAGCGCCCCGGGACTAGAGGAGCAGTTCTTC. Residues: CASSAPGLEEQFF.

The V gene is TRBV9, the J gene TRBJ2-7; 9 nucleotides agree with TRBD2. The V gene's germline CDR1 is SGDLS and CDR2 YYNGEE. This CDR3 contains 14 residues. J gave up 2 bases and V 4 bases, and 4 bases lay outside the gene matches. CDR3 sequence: CASSRLAVTYEQYF. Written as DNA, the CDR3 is TGTGCCAGCAGCAGACTAGCGGTTACCTACGAGCAGTACTTC. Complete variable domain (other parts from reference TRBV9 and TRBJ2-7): DSGVTQTPKHLITATGQRVTLRCSPRSGDLSVYWYQQSLDQGLQFLIQYYNGEERAKGNILERFSAQQFPDLHSELNLSSLELGDSALYFCASSRLAVTYEQYFGPGTRLTVT.

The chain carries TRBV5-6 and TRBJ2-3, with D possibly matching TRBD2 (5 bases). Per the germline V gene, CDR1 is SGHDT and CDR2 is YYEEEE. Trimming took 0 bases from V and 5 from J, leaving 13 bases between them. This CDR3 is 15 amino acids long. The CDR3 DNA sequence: TGTGCCAGCAGCTTGGACGCGAGGGCCATAGATACGCAGTATTTT. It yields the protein CASSLDARAIDTQYF. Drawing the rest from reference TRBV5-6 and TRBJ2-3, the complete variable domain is DAGVTQSPTHLIKTRGQQVTLRCSPKSGHDTVSWYQQALGQGPQFIFQYYEEEERQRGNFPDRFSGHQFPNYSSELNVNALLLGDSALYLCASSLDARAIDTQYFGPGTRLTVL.

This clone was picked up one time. CDR3 DNA sequence: TGTGCCTGGAGTGATTTCGACAGGGATAACTACGAGCAGTACTTC. Its translation is CAWSDFDRDNYEQYF. The V gene is TRBV30, the J gene TRBJ2-7; TRBD1 matches at 7 bases. Germline V gene sequence: CDR1 GTSNPN, CDR2 SVGIG (reference sequence). Losses at the gene ends were 1 base for V and 3 bases for J; bases not matched to a gene: 9. The CDR3 length is 15 residues.

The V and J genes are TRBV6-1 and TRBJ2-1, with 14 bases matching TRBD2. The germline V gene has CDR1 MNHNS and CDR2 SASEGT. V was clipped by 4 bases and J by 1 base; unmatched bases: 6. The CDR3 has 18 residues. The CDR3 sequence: CASSAGLAGALSYNEQFF. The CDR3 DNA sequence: TGTGCCAGCAGTGCGGGACTAGCGGGAGCATTGTCCTACAATGAGCAGTTCTTC.

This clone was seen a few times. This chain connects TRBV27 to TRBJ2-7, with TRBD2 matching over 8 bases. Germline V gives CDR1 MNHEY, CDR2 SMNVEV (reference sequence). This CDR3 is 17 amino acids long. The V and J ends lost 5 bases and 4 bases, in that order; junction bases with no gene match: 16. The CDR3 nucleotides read TGTGCCAGCAGTGATATCCCCCCCGGGAGGGTTATTTACGAGCAGTACTTC. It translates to CASSDIPPGRVIYEQYF.

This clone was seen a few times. The CDR3 DNA reads as TGTGCCAGCAGGGGACAGGGTGGATCCTACGAGCAGTACTTC. This translates into CASRGQGGSYEQYF. The chain is built from TRBV5-6 and TRBJ2-7, with 9 positions matching TRBD1. This CDR3 is 14 amino acids long. Germline lookup yields CDR1 SGHDT and CDR2 YYEEEE. V gave up 5 bases and J gave up 1 base; unmatched junction bases: 4.

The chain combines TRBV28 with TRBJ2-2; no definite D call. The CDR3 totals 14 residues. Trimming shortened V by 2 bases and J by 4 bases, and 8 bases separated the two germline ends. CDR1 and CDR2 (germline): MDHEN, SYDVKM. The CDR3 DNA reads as TGTGCCAGCAGTTTAGGGCAGACCACCGGGGAGCTGTTTTTT. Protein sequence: CASSLGQTTGELFF.

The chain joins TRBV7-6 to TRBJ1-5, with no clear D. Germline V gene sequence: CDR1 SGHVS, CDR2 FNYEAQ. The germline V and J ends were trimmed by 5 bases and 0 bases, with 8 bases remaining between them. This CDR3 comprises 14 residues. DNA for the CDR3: TGTGCCAGCAGCCCCGACTATAGCAATCAGCCCCAGCATTTT. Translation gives CASSPDYSNQPQHF.

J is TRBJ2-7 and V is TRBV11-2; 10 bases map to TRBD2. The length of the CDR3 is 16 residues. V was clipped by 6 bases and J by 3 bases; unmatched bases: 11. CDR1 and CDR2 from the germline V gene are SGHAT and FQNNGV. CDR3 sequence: CASSRVASGRFYEQYF. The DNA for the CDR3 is TGTGCCAGCAGTAGAGTAGCTAGCGGGAGATTCTACGAGCAGTACTTC.

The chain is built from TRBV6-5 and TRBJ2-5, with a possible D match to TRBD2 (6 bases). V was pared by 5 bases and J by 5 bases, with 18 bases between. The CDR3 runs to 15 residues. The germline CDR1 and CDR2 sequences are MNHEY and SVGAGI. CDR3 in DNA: TGTGCCAGCAGTCACGACTGGGGGGTGTGGGAGACCCAGTACTTC. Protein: CASSHDWGVWETQYF.

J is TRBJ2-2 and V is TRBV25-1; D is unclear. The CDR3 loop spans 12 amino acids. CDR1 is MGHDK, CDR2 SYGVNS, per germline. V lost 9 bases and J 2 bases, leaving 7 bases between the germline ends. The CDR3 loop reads CASTENTGELFF. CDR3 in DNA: TGTGCCAGTACAGAAAACACCGGGGAGCTGTTTTTT.

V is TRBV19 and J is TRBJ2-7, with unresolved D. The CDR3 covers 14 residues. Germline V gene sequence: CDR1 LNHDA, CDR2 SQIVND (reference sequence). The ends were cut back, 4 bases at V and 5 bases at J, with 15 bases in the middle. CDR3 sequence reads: CASSSPRINHEQYF. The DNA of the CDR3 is TGTGCCAGTAGTAGTCCCAGGATAAACCACGAGCAGTACTTC.

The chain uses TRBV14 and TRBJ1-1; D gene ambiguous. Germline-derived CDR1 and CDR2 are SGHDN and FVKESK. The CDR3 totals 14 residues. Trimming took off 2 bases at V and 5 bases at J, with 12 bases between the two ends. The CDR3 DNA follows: TGTGCCAGCAGCCAATTGCAGGTTGGGACTGAAGCTTTCTTT. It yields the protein CASSQLQVGTEAFF. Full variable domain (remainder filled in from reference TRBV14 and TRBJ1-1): EAGVTQFPSHSVIEKGQTVTLRCDPISGHDNLYWYRRVMGKEIKFLLHFVKESKQDESGMPNNRFLAERTGGTYSTLKVQPAELEDSGVYFCASSQLQVGTEAFFGQGTRLTVV.

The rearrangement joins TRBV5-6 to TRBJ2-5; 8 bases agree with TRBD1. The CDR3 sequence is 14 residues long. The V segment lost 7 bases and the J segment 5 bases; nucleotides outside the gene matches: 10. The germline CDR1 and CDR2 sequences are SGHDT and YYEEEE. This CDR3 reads CASGWAGGRETQYF. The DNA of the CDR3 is TGTGCCAGCGGGTGGGCAGGGGGCAGGGAGACCCAGTACTTC.

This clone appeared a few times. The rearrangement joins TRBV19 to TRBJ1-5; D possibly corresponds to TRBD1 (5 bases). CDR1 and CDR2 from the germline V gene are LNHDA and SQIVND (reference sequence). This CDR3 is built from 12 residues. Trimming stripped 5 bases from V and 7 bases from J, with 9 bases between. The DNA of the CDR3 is TGTGCCAGTAGTCAGGGTGGGCAGCCCCAGCATTTT. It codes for CASSQGGQPQHF.